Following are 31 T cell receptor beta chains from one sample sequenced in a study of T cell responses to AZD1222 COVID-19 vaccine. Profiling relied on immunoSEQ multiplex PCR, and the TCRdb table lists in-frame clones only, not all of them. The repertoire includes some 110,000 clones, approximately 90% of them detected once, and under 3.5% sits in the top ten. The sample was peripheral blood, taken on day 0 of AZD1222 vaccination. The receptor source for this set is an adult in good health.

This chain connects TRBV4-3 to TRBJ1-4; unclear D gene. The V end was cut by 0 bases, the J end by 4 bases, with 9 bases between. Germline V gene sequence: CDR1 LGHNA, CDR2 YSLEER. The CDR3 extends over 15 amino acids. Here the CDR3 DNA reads TGCGCCAGCAGCCAAGAATTCGGATTTAATGAAAAACTGTTTTTT. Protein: CASSQEFGFNEKLFF.

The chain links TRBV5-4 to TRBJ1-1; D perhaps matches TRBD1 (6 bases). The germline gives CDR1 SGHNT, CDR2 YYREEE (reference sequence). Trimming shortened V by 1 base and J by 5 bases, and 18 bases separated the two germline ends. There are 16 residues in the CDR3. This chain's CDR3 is CASSLLASRGGTEAFF. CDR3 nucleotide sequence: TGTGCCAGCAGCTTGCTCGCCTCCAGGGGAGGGACTGAAGCTTTCTTT.

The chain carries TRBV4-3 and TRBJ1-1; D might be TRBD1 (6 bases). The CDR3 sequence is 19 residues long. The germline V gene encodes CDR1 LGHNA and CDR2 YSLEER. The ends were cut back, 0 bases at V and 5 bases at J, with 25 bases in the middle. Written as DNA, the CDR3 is TGCGCCAGCAGCCAAGAGTGGGCTACGGGGCCAGGGGCGGGTACTGAAGCTTTCTTT. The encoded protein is CASSQEWATGPGAGTEAFF.

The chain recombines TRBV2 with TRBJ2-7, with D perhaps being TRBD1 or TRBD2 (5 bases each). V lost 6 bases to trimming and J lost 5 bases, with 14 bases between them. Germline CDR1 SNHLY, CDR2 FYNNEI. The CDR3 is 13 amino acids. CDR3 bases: TGTGCCAGCAGGAGCAGGGAGAGGCACGAGCAGTACTTC. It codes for CASRSRERHEQYF.

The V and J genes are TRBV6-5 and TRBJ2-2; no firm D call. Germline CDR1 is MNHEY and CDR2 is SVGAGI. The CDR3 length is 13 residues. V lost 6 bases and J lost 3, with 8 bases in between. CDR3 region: CASRDLDTGELFF. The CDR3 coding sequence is TGTGCCAGCAGGGACCTAGACACCGGGGAGCTGTTTTTT.

Written as DNA, the CDR3 is TGCGCCAGCAGTGGCGGGAGGAATGAAAAACTGTTTTTT. Encoded protein: CASSGGRNEKLFF. V gene TRBV5-1 combines with J gene TRBJ1-4; no reliable D call. The CDR3 runs 13 residues. The germline V gene encodes CDR1 SGHRS and CDR2 YFSETQ. Trimming left V 5 bases short and J 5 bases short, with 10 bases between.

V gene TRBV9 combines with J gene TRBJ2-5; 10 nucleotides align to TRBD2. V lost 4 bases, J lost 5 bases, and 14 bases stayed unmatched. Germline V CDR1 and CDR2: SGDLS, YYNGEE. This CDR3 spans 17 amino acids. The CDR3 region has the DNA TGTGCCAGCAGCCTAGGCGGAGCGGGAGGGCTGGGGGAGACCCAGTACTTC. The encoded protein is CASSLGGAGGLGETQYF.

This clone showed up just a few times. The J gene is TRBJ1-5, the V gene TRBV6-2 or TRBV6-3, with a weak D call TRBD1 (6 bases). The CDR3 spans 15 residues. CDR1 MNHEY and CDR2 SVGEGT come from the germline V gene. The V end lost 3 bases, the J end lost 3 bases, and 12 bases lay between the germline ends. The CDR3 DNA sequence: TGTGCCAGCAGTTATGGTGGACAGCCCAATCAGCCCCAGCATTTT. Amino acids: CASSYGGQPNQPQHF.

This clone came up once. CDR3 sequence: CASSAGAGANNEQFF. CDR3 in DNA: TGTGCCAGCAGTGCGGGGGCAGGGGCTAACAATGAGCAGTTCTTC. The genes are TRBV2 and TRBJ2-1, with D perhaps assigned TRBD1 or TRBD2 (6 bases each). This CDR3 is 15 amino acids long. V lost 4 bases and J 5 bases, leaving 15 bases between the germline ends. Germline V CDR1 and CDR2: SNHLY, FYNNEI.

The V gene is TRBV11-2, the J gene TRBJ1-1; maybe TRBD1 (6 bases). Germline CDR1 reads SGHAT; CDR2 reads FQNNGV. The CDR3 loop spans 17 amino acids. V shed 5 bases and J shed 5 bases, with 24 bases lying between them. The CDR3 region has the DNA TGTGCCAGCAGCCGCCTACAGGGACCGATCCCGGGGACTGAAGCTTTCTTT. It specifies CASSRLQGPIPGTEAFF.

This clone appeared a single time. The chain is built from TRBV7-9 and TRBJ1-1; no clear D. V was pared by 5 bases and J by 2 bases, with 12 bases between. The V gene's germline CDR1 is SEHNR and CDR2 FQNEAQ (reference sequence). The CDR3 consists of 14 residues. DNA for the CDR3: TGTGCCAGCAGCCCGCCGGAGAGAAACACTGAAGCTTTCTTT. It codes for CASSPPERNTEAFF.

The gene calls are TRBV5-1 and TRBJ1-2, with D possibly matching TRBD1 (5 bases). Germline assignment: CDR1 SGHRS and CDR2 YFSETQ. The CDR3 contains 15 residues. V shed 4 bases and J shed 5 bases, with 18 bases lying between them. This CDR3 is CASSLDEGITYGYTF. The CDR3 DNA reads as TGCGCCAGCAGCCTAGACGAGGGGATTACATATGGCTACACCTTC. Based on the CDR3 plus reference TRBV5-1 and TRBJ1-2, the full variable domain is KAGVTQTPRYLIKTRGQQVTLSCSPISGHRSVSWYQQTPGQGLQFLFEYFSETQRNKGNFPGRFSGRQFSNSRSEMNVSTLELGDSALYLCASSLDEGITYGYTFGSGTRLTVV.

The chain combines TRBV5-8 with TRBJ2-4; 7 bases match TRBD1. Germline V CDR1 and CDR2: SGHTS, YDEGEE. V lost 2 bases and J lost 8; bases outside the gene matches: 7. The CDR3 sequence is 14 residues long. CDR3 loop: CASSFRQGVHIQYF. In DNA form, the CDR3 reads TGTGCCAGCAGCTTTCGACAGGGTGTCCACATTCAGTACTTC. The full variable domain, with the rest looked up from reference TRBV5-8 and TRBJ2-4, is EAGVTQSPTHLIKTRGQQATLRCSPISGHTSVYWYQQALGLGLQFLLWYDEGEERNRGNFPPRFSGRQFPNYSSELNVNALELEDSALYLCASSFRQGVHIQYFGAGTRLSVL.

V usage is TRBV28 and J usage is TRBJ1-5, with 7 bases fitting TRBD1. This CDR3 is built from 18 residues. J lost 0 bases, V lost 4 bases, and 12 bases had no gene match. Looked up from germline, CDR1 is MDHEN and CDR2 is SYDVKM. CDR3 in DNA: TGTGCCAGCAGTTCCCCCCAGGGGGGAGATGGTAGCAATCAGCCCCAGCATTTT. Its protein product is CASSSPQGGDGSNQPQHF.

The DNA for the CDR3 is TGTGCCAGCTCACCACTAGCGGCCTCGGATACGCAGTATTTT. Translated: CASSPLAASDTQYF. This chain joins TRBV18 and TRBJ2-3; a weak D match, TRBD2 (6 bases). CDR3 length equals 14 residues. Germline CDR1 and CDR2: KGHSH and LQKENI. Trimming pared 1 base from V and 6 bases from J, leaving 11 bases between. Based on the CDR3 plus reference TRBV18 and TRBJ2-3, the full variable domain is NAGVMQNPRHLVRRRGQEARLRCSPMKGHSHVYWYRQLPEEGLKFMVYLQKENIIDESGMPKERFSAEFPKEGPSILRIQQVVRGDSAAYFCASSPLAASDTQYFGPGTRLTVL.

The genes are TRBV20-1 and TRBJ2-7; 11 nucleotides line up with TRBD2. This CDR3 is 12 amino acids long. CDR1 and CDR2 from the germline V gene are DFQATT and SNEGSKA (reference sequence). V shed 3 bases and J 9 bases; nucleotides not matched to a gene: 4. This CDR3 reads CSASVTSGGQYF. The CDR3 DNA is TGCAGTGCTAGTGTTACTAGCGGGGGGCAGTACTTC.

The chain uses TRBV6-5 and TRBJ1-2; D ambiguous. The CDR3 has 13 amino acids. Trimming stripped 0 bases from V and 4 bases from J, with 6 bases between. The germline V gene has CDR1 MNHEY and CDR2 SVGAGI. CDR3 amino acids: CASSYSKTYGYTF. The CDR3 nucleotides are TGTGCCAGCAGTTACTCGAAGACCTATGGCTACACCTTC.

This CDR3 is CATRGWGGYEQYF. In nucleotides, the CDR3 is TGTGCCACGCGAGGGTGGGGCGGGTACGAGCAGTACTTC. The chain links TRBV28 to TRBJ2-7, with D perhaps being TRBD1 or TRBD2 (5 bases each). The CDR3 totals 13 residues. Looked up from germline, CDR1 is MDHEN and CDR2 is SYDVKM. The V and J ends lost 10 bases and 4 bases respectively, with 17 bases between them. The variable domain in full, completed from reference TRBV28 and TRBJ2-7, reads DVKVTQSSRYLVKRTGEKVFLECVQDMDHENMFWYRQDPGLGLRLIYFSYDVKMKEKGDIPEGYSVSREKKERFSLILESASTNQTSMYLCATRGWGGYEQYFGPGTRLTVT.

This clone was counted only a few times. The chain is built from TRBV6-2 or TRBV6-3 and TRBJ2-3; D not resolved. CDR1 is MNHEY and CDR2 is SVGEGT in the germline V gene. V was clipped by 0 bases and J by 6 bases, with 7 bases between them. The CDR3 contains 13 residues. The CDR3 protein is CASSYSSADTQYF. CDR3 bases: TGTGCCAGCAGTTACTCGAGCGCCGATACGCAGTATTTT.

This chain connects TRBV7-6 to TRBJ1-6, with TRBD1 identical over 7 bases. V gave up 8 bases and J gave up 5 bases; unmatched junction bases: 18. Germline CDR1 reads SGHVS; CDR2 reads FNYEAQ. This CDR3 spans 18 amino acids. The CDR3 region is CASRRVPLPTGHNSPLHF. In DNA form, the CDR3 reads TGTGCCAGCCGCCGGGTACCACTTCCGACAGGGCATAATTCACCCCTCCACTTT. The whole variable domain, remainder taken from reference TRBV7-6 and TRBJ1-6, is GAGVSQSPRYKVTKRGQDVALRCDPISGHVSLYWYRQALGQGPEFLTYFNYEAQQDKSGLPNDRFSAERPEGSISTLTIQRTEQRDSAMYRCASRRVPLPTGHNSPLHFGNGTRLTVT.

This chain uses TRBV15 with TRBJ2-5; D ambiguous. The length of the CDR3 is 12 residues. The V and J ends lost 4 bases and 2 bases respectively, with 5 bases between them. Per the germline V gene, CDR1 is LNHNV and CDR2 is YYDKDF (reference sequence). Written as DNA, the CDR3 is TGTGCCACCAGCACACCACAAGAGACCCAGTACTTC. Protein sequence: CATSTPQETQYF.

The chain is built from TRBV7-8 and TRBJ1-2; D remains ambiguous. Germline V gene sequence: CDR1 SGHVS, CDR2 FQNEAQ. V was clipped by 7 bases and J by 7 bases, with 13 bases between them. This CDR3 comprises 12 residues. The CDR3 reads CASTPLGRGYTF. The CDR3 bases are TGTGCCAGCACCCCGTTGGGCCGTGGCTACACCTTC.

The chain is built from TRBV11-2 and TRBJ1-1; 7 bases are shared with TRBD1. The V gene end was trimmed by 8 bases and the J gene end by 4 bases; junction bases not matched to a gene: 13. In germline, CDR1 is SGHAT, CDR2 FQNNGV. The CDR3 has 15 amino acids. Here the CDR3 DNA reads TGTGCCAGCGGACAAAAGGGGGCCCTTGGCACTGAAGCTTTCTTT. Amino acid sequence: CASGQKGALGTEAFF. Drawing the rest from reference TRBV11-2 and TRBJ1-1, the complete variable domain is EAGVAQSPRYKIIEKRQSVAFWCNPISGHATLYWYQQILGQGPKLLIQFQNNGVVDDSQLPKDRFSAERLKGVDSTLKIQPAKLEDSAVYLCASGQKGALGTEAFFGQGTRLTVV.

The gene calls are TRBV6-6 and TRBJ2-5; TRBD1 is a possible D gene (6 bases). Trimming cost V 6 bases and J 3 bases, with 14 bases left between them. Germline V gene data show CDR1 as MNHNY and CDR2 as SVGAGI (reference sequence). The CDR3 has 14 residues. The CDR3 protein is CASSTLDRKETQYF. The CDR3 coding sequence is TGTGCCAGCAGCACCCTGGACAGAAAAGAGACCCAGTACTTC.

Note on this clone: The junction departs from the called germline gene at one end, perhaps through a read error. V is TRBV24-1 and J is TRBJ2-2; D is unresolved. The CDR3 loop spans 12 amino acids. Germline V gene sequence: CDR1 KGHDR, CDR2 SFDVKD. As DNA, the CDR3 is TGTGCAACCAGTAGAGGTACCGGGGAGCTGTTTTTT. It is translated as CATSRGTGELFF.

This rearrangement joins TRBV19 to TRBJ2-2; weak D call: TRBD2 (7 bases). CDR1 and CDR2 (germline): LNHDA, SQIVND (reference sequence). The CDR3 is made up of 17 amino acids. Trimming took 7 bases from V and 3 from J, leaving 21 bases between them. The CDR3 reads CASKPPWGGRDTGELFF. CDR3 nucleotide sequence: TGTGCCAGTAAACCCCCATGGGGGGGGCGGGACACCGGGGAGCTGTTTTTT.

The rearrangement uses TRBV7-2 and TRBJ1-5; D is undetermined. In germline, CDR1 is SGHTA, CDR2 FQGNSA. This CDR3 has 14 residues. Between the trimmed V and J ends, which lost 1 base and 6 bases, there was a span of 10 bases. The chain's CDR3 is CASSLVLGSQPQHF. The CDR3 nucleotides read TGTGCCAGCAGCTTAGTATTGGGTAGTCAGCCCCAGCATTTT.

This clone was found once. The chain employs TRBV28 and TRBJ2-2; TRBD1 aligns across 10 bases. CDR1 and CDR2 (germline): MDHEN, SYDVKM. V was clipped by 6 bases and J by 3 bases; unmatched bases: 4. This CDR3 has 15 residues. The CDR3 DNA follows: TGTGCCAGCAGAGGACAGGGGGGGGACACCGGGGAGCTGTTTTTT. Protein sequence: CASRGQGGDTGELFF.

As DNA, the CDR3 is TGTGCCAGCAGCACAGGGGTTGCGAAGGAGACCCAGTACTTC. Protein: CASSTGVAKETQYF. The chain is built from TRBV14 and TRBJ2-5, with 7 nucleotides matching TRBD1. With 5 bases clipped from V and 5 bases from J, the junction kept 8 bases outside the gene matches. The CDR3 loop spans 14 amino acids. CDR1 and CDR2 (germline): SGHDN, FVKESK.

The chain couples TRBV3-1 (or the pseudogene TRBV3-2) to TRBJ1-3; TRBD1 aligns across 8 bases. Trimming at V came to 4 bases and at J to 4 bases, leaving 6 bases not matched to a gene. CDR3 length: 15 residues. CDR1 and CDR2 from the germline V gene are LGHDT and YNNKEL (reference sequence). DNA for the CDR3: TGTGCCAGCAGCCTGGGACAGGCCGAAGGAAACACCATATATTTT. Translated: CASSLGQAEGNTIYF.

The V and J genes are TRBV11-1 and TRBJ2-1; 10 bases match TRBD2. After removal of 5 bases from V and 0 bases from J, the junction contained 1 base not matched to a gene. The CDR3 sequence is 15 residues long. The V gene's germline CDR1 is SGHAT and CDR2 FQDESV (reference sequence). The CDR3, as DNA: TGTGCCAGCAGCCCTAGCGGGAGCTCCTACAATGAGCAGTTCTTC. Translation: CASSPSGSSYNEQFF.